One sample yielded the 18 T cell receptor beta chains listed below, sequenced in a study of blood T cell repertoires in COVID-19. Sequencing was performed with immunoSEQ multiplex PCR; in TCRdb, only in-frame clones are kept and a portion is missing. The profile shows 200,000 to 250,000 clones, roughly 80% of them singletons. Sequencing was carried out using PBMCs or T cells enriched from blood (not recorded which). These receptors came from a man in his 60s who had recovered from COVID-19.

The chain's CDR3 is CASKAQSSGNTIYF. The CDR3 nucleotides read TGTGCCAGCAAGGCACAGTCCTCTGGAAACACCATATATTTT. This chain uses TRBV2 with TRBJ1-3; no reliable D call. The CDR3 extends over 14 amino acids. Trimming cost V 7 bases and J 0 bases, with 10 bases left between them. Germline V gene sequence: CDR1 SNHLY, CDR2 FYNNEI.

The chain recombines TRBV19 with TRBJ2-7; TRBD2 might be the D (7 bases). The CDR3 runs to 13 residues. The germline V and J ends were trimmed by 4 bases and 7 bases, with 14 bases remaining between them. Germline V gives CDR1 LNHDA, CDR2 SQIVND (reference sequence). The CDR3 here is CASSTRGGGEQYF. CDR3 bases: TGTGCCAGTAGTACCCGAGGGGGAGGGGAGCAGTACTTC. The whole variable domain, filled in from reference TRBV19 and TRBJ2-7, reads DGGITQSPKYLFRKEGQNVTLSCEQNLNHDAMYWYRQDPGQGLRLIYYSQIVNDFQKGDIAEGYSVSREKKESFPLTVTSAQKNPTAFYLCASSTRGGGEQYFGPGTRLTVT.

The CDR3 DNA is TGCAGCGCCCAAGCCAACCTCGGCTACACCTTC. Translated: CSAQANLGYTF. The chain joins TRBV29-1 to TRBJ1-2; D is undetermined. This CDR3 is 11 amino acids long. V lost 7 bases to trimming and J lost 8 bases, with 14 bases between them. Germline V gives CDR1 SQVTM, CDR2 ANQGSEA.

This sequence joins TRBV4-3 and TRBJ1-2, with 9 bases matching TRBD1. V trimming: 0 bases; J trimming: 7 bases; junction bases outside the gene matches: 9. Germline CDR1 reads LGHNA; CDR2 reads YSLEER. There are 16 residues in the CDR3. The CDR3 region is CASSQDLGTGTAGYTF. CDR3 nucleotide sequence: TGCGCCAGCAGCCAAGATCTGGGGACAGGGACCGCTGGCTACACCTTC.

The rearrangement uses TRBV15 and TRBJ2-5, with TRBD1 matching 8 bases. The CDR3 loop spans 13 amino acids. V lost 9 bases to trimming and J lost 1 base; unmatched junction nucleotides: 4. Germline loops: CDR1 LNHNV, CDR2 YYDKDF (reference sequence). CDR3 protein: CATRTGFQETQYF. For the CDR3, the DNA is TGTGCCACGAGGACAGGGTTCCAAGAGACCCAGTACTTC.

DNA for the CDR3: TGTGCCAGTAGTTTAACAGGGGATGAGCAGTACTTC. Translation: CASSLTGDEQYF. The chain has TRBV19 and TRBJ2-7; 7 bases agree with TRBD1. Per germline, CDR1 LNHDA and CDR2 SQIVND (reference sequence). The CDR3 has 12 amino acids. Trimming at V came to 5 bases and at J to 7 bases, leaving 5 bases not matched to a gene.

The chain uses TRBV19 and TRBJ1-1, with 9 positions matching TRBD1. V was pared by 4 bases and J by 8 bases, with 5 bases of the junction left unmatched. The CDR3 is made up of 13 amino acids. In germline, CDR1 is LNHDA, CDR2 SQIVND (reference sequence). DNA for the CDR3: TGTGCCAGTAGTAGTCCCGGGACAGGGGAAGCTTTCTTT. It encodes CASSSPGTGEAFF.

The V gene is TRBV2, the J gene TRBJ2-7; TRBD1 agrees at 7 bases. The CDR3 is 13 residues long. Trimming at V came to 5 bases and at J to 1 base, leaving 2 bases not matched to a gene. Germline V CDR1 and CDR2: SNHLY, FYNNEI. Written as DNA, the CDR3 is TGTGCCAGCAGTCGGGACAGATCCTACGAGCAGTACTTC. Translated: CASSRDRSYEQYF.

J is TRBJ2-7 and V is TRBV5-1; D unclear. Trimming took off 3 bases at V and 0 bases at J, with 10 bases between the two ends. Germline CDR1 SGHRS, CDR2 YFSETQ. The CDR3 has 14 amino acids. CDR3 loop: CASSSGTYSYEQYF. DNA of the CDR3: TGCGCCAGCAGCTCAGGCACCTACTCCTACGAGCAGTACTTC.

The V call is TRBV7-9, the J call TRBJ1-4; TRBD1 agrees at 9 bases. The germline gives CDR1 SEHNR, CDR2 FQNEAQ (reference sequence). This CDR3 is built from 15 residues. J lost 2 bases, V lost 5 bases, and 3 bases had no gene match. CDR3 amino acids: CASSPGQGTNEKLFF. The CDR3, as DNA: TGTGCCAGCAGCCCCGGACAGGGGACTAATGAAAAACTGTTTTTT. The whole variable domain, remainder taken from reference TRBV7-9 and TRBJ1-4, is DTGVSQNPRHKITKRGQNVTFRCDPISEHNRLYWYRQTLGQGPEFLTYFQNEAQLEKSRLLSDRFSAERPKGSFSTLEIQRTEQGDSAMYLCASSPGQGTNEKLFFGSGTQLSVL.

This chain links TRBV18 with TRBJ1-4; possible D gene TRBD1, 6 bases. The CDR3 has 17 amino acids. Trimming shortened V by 0 bases and J by 0 bases, and 11 bases separated the two germline ends. Germline-derived CDR1 and CDR2 are KGHSH and LQKENI. CDR3 coding DNA: TGTGCCAGCTCACCACCTTCCGGGGGGCCAACTAATGAAAAACTGTTTTTT. Encoded protein: CASSPPSGGPTNEKLFF.

The CDR3 coding sequence is TGTGCCAGCAACAGGGGCCGAAGCAATCAGCCCCAGCATTTT. Protein product: CASNRGRSNQPQHF. The chain has TRBV2 and TRBJ1-5, with 7 bases identical to TRBD1. Germline assignment: CDR1 SNHLY and CDR2 FYNNEI. The CDR3 runs 14 residues. The V and J ends lost 7 bases and 1 base, in that order; junction bases with no gene match: 4.

V is TRBV7-8 and J is TRBJ2-2, with a tentative D call TRBD2 (6 bases). The CDR3 has 14 residues. Germline V CDR1 and CDR2: SGHVS, FQNEAQ. V shed 5 bases and J shed 5 bases, with 12 bases lying between them. For the CDR3, the DNA is TGTGCCAGCAGCCCTGGAGGGAATACCGGGGAGCTGTTTTTT. The encoded protein is CASSPGGNTGELFF.

The genes are TRBV7-2 and TRBJ1-1; no definite D call. Germline CDR1 SGHTA, CDR2 FQGNSA. The CDR3 spans 15 residues. The germline V and J ends were trimmed by 6 bases and 2 bases, with 16 bases remaining between them. CDR3 loop: CASSYAVRGNTEAFF. The DNA of the CDR3 is TGTGCCAGCAGTTATGCAGTCCGGGGAAACACTGAAGCTTTCTTT.

The chain is built from TRBV18 and TRBJ1-2, with D perhaps TRBD1 (6 bases). The CDR3 consists of 14 residues. Trimming left V 5 bases short and J 0 bases short, with 10 bases between. Looked up from germline, CDR1 is KGHSH and CDR2 is LQKENI. DNA of the CDR3: TGTGCCAGCTCATGGACAGAAGCTAACTATGGCTACACCTTC. Translation gives CASSWTEANYGYTF.

The V gene is TRBV14, the J gene TRBJ2-7, with D possibly being TRBD1 (5 bases). V was clipped by 4 bases and J by 7 bases, with 14 bases between them. The CDR3 covers 13 residues. CDR1 and CDR2 from the germline V gene are SGHDN and FVKESK. The CDR3 loop reads CASSPGFKGEQYF. Written as DNA, the CDR3 is TGTGCCAGCAGCCCAGGTTTCAAGGGGGAGCAGTACTTC. Combining the CDR3 with reference TRBV14 and TRBJ2-7 gives the whole variable domain EAGVTQFPSHSVIEKGQTVTLRCDPISGHDNLYWYRRVMGKEIKFLLHFVKESKQDESGMPNNRFLAERTGGTYSTLKVQPAELEDSGVYFCASSPGFKGEQYFGPGTRLTVT.

There are a few counts of this clone. The V call is TRBV19, the J call TRBJ2-3, with D possibly matching TRBD1 (6 bases). This CDR3 is 11 amino acids long. The germline gives CDR1 LNHDA, CDR2 SQIVND (reference sequence). V lost 6 bases and J lost 6, with 7 bases in between. The CDR3: CASSDRDTQYF. Written as DNA, the CDR3 is TGTGCCAGTAGCGACAGGGATACGCAGTATTTT. Complete variable domain (other parts from reference TRBV19 and TRBJ2-3): DGGITQSPKYLFRKEGQNVTLSCEQNLNHDAMYWYRQDPGQGLRLIYYSQIVNDFQKGDIAEGYSVSREKKESFPLTVTSAQKNPTAFYLCASSDRDTQYFGPGTRLTVL.

The CDR3 region is CASSLGGGSSPLHF. The CDR3, as DNA: TGTGCCAGCAGCTTAGGCGGAGGTTCCTCACCCCTCCACTTT. V and J are TRBV13 and TRBJ1-6; no reliable D call. CDR1 is PRHDT and CDR2 is FYEKMQ in the germline V gene (reference sequence). CDR3 length: 14 residues. Trimming cost V 0 bases and J 10 bases, with 10 bases left between them.